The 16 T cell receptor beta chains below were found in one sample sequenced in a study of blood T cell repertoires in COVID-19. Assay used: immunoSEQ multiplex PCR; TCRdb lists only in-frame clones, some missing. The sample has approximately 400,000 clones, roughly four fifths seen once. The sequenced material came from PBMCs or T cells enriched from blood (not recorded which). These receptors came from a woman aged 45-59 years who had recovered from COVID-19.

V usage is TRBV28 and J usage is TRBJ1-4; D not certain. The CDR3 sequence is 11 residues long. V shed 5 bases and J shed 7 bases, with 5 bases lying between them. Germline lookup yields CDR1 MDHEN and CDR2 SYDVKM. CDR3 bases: TGTGCCAGCAGTAGAGGTGAAAAACTGTTTTTT. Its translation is CASSRGEKLFF.

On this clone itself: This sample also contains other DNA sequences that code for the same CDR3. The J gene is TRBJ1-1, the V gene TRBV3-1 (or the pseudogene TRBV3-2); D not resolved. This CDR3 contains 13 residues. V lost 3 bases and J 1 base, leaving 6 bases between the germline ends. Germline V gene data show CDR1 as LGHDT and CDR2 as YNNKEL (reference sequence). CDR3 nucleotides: TGTGCCAGCAGCCACCGGGGGAACACTGAAGCTTTCTTT. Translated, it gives CASSHRGNTEAFF.

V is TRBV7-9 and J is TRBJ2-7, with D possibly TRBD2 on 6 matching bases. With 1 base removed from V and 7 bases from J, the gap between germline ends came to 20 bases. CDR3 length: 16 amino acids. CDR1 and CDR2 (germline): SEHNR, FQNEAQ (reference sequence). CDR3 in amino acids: CASSLDGGLPSGEQYF. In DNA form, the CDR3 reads TGTGCCAGCAGCTTAGATGGAGGGCTCCCATCGGGGGAGCAGTACTTC.

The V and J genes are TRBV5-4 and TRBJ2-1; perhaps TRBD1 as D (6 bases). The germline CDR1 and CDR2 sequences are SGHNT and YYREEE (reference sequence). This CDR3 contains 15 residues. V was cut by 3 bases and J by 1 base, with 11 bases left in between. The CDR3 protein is CASSSETGSYNEQFF. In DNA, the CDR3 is TGTGCCAGCAGCTCGGAGACAGGTTCCTACAATGAGCAGTTCTTC.

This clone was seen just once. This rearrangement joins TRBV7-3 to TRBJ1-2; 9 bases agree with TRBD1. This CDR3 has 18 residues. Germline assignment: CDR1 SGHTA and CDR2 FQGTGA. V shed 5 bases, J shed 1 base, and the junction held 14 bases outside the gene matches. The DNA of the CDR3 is TGTGCCAGCAGCCCGGGACAGGGACGAGGTACTCATAACTATGGCTACACCTTC. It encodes CASSPGQGRGTHNYGYTF.

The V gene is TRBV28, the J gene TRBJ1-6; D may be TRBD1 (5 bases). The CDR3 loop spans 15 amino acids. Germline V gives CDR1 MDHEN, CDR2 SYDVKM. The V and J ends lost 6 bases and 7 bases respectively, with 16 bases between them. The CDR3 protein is CASRQETALNSPLHF. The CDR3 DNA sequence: TGTGCCAGCAGACAAGAGACAGCCCTAAATTCACCCCTCCACTTT.

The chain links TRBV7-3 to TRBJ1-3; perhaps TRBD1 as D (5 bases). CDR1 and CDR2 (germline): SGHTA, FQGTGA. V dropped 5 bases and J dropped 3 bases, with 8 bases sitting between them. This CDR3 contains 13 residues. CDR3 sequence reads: CASSPQGGNTIYF. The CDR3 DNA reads TGTGCCAGCAGCCCTCAGGGTGGAAACACCATATATTTT.

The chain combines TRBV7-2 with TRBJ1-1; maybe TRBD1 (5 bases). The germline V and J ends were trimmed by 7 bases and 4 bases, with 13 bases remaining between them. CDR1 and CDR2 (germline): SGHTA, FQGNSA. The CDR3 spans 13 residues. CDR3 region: CASTPGGFTEAFF. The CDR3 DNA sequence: TGTGCCAGCACCCCGGGGGGGTTCACTGAAGCTTTCTTT.

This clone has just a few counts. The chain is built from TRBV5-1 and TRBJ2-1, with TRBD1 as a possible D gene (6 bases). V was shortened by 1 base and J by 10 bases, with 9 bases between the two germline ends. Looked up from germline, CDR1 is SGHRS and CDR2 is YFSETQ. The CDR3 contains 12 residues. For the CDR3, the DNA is TGCGCCAGCAGCTTGACAGGGTTCGAGCAGTTCTTC. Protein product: CASSLTGFEQFF.

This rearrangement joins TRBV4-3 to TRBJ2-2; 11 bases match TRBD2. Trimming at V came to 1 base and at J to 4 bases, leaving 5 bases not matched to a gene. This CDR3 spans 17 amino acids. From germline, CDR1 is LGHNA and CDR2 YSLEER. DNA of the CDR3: TGCGCCAGCAGCCAAGTCGGACTAGCGGGTGCCACCGGGGAGCTGTTTTTT. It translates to CASSQVGLAGATGELFF.

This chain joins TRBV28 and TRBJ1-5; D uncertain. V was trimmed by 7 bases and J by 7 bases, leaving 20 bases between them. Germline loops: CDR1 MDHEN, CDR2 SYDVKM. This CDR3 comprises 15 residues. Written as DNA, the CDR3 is TGTGCCAGCACCGTTGGTGGACTCCCGAGGCAGCCCCAGCATTTT. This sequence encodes CASTVGGLPRQPQHF. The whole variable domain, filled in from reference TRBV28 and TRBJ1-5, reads DVKVTQSSRYLVKRTGEKVFLECVQDMDHENMFWYRQDPGLGLRLIYFSYDVKMKEKGDIPEGYSVSREKKERFSLILESASTNQTSMYLCASTVGGLPRQPQHFGDGTRLSIL.

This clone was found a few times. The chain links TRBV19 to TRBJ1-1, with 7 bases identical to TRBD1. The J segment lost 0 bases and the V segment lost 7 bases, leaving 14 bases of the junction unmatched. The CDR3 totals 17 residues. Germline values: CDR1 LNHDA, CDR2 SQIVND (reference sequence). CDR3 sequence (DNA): TGTGCCAGTACCCCCGGGTGGGGACAGACCCTGAACACTGAAGCTTTCTTT. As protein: CASTPGWGQTLNTEAFF.

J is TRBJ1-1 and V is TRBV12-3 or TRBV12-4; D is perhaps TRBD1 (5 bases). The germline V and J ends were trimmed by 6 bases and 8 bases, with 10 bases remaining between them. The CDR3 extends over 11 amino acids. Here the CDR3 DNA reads TGTGCCAGCAGCGTCGGACAAGAAGCTTTCTTT. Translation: CASSVGQEAFF.

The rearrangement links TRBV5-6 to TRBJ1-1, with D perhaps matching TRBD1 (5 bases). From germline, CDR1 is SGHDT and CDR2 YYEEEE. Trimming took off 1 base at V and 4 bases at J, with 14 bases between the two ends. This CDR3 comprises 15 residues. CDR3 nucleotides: TGTGCCAGCAGCTTGTTTGCCAGGGAGGGCACTGAAGCTTTCTTT. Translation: CASSLFAREGTEAFF.

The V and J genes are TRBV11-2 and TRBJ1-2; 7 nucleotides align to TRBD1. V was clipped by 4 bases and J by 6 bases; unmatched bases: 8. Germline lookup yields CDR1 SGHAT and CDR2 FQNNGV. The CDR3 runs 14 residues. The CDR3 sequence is CASSSTGTADGYTF. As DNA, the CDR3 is TGTGCCAGCAGCTCGACCGGGACAGCCGATGGCTACACCTTC.

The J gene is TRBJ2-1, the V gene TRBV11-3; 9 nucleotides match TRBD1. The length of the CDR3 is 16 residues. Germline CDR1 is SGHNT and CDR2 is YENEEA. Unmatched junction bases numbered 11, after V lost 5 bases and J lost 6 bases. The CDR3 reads CASSQRPGQGPNEQFF. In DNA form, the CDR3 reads TGTGCCAGCAGCCAAAGACCGGGACAGGGACCCAATGAGCAGTTCTTC. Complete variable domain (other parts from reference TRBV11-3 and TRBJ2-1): EAGVVQSPRYKIIEKKQPVAFWCNPISGHNTLYWYLQNLGQGPELLIRYENEEAVDDSQLPKDRFSAERLKGVDSTLKIQPAELGDSAVYLCASSQRPGQGPNEQFFGPGTRLTVL.